Following are 3 T cell receptor beta chains from one sample sequenced in a study of CD4 T cells in relation to SARS-CoV-2 and coronaviruses. Measured with immunoSEQ multiplex PCR; TCRdb has only the in-frame clones, and not every one. Here the sample spans 35,000 to 45,000 clones, over 75% being singletons. No antigens are known for them. Material: naive CD4+ T cells from PBMCs, cultured in vitro. Subset reported: naive CD4+ T cells isolated by negative enrichment. Every receptor here comes from an adult with COVID-19.

V is TRBV7-9 and J is TRBJ1-4; no clear D gene. The CDR3 has 12 amino acids. Trimming cost V 1 base and J 11 bases, with 8 bases left between them. Germline assignment: CDR1 SEHNR and CDR2 FQNEAQ (reference sequence). The CDR3, as DNA: TGTGCCAGCAGCTTAGTTGGTAGGAAACTGTTTTTT. Translating it yields CASSLVGRKLFF.

The genes are TRBV24-1 and TRBJ2-1, with 15 bases that match TRBD2. There are 19 residues in the CDR3. With 4 bases clipped from V and 8 bases from J, the junction kept 14 bases outside the gene matches. Germline lookup yields CDR1 KGHDR and CDR2 SFDVKD. The CDR3 bases are TGTGCCACCAGTGACGCCGGGACTAGCGGGAGGCCATTCGGGGATGAGCAGTTCTTC. Encoded protein: CATSDAGTSGRPFGDEQFF.

The chain is built from TRBV13 and TRBJ2-3; D uncertain. The CDR3 sequence is 15 residues long. Germline V gene data show CDR1 as PRHDT and CDR2 as FYEKMQ (reference sequence). The V end was cut by 1 base, the J end by 1 base, with 9 bases between. The CDR3 sequence: CASSLVRVGTDTQYF. Written as DNA, the CDR3 is TGTGCCAGCAGCTTAGTTAGGGTCGGCACAGATACGCAGTATTTT.